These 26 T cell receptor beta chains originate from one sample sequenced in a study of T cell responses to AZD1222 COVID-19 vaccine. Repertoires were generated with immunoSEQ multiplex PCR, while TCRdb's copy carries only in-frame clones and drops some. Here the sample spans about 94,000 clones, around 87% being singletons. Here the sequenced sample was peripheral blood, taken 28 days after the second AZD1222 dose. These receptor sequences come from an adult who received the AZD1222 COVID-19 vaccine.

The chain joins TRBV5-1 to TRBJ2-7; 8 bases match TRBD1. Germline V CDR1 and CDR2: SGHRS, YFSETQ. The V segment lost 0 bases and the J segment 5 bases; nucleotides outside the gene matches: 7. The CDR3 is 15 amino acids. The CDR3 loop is CASSLDRQGLHEQYF. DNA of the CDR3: TGCGCCAGCAGCTTGGATCGACAGGGGCTGCACGAGCAGTACTTC.

CDR3 in DNA: TGTGCCAGCAGTAGTACCTTGAACACTGAAGCTTTCTTT. This gives the protein CASSSTLNTEAFF. The chain links TRBV5-5 to TRBJ1-1; no clear D. The CDR3 contains 13 residues. The ends were cut back, 5 bases at V and 0 bases at J, with 8 bases in the middle. CDR1 and CDR2 (germline): SGHKS, YYEKEE (reference sequence).

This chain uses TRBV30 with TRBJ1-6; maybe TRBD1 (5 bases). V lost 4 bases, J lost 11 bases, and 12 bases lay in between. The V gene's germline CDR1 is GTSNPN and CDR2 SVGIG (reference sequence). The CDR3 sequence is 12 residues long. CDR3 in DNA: TGTGCCTGGAACTCCAGGGTTACACCCCTCCACTTT. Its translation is CAWNSRVTPLHF.

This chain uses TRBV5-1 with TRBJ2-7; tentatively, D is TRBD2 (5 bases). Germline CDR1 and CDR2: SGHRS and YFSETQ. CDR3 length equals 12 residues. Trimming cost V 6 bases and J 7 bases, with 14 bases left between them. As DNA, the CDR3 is TGCGCCAGCAAATTAGCCCCGGGGGAGCAGTACTTC. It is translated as CASKLAPGEQYF.

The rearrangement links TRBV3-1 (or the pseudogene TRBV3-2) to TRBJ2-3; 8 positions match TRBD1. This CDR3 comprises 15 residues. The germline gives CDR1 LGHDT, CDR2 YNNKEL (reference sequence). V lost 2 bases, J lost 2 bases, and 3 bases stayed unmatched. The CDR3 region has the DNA TGTGCCAGCAGCCAACTGACAGGGGCCACAGATACGCAGTATTTT. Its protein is CASSQLTGATDTQYF.

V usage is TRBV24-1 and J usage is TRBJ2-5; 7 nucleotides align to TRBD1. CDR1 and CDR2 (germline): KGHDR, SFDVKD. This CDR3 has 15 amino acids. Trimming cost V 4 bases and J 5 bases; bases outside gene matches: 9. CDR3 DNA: TGTGCCACCAGTGACCCCGGGACAGTGGGGGAGACCCAGTACTTC. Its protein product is CATSDPGTVGETQYF.

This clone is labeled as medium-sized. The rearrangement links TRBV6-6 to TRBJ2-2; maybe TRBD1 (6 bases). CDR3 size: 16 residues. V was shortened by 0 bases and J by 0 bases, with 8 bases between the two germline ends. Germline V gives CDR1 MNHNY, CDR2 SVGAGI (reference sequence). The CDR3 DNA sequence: TGTGCCAGCAGTTACTCGAGGACAGCGAACACCGGGGAGCTGTTTTTT. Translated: CASSYSRTANTGELFF.

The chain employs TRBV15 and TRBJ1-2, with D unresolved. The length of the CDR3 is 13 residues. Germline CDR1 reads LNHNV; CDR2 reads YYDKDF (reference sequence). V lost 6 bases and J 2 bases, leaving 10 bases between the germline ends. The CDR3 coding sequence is TGTGCCACCAGTTCCGACATAAACTATGGCTACACCTTC. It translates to CATSSDINYGYTF.

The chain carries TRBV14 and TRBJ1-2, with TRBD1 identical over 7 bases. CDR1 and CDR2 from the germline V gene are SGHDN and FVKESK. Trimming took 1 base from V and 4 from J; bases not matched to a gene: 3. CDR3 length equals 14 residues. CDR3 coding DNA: TGTGCCAGCAGCCAAGCGGGACAGAGCTATGGCTACACCTTC. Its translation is CASSQAGQSYGYTF.

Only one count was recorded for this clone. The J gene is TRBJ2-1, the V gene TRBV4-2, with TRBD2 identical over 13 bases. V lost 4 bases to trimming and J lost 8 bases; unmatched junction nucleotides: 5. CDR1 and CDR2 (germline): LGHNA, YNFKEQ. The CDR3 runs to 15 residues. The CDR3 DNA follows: TGTGCCAGCAGCCTCAGGACTAGCGGGGGCTATGAGCAGTTCTTC. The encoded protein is CASSLRTSGGYEQFF.

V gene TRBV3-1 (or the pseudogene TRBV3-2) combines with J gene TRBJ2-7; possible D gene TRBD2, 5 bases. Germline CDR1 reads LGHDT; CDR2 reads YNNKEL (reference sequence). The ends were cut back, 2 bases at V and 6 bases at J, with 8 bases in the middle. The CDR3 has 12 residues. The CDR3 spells CASSQLGSEQYF. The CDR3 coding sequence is TGTGCCAGCAGCCAACTAGGGAGCGAGCAGTACTTC.

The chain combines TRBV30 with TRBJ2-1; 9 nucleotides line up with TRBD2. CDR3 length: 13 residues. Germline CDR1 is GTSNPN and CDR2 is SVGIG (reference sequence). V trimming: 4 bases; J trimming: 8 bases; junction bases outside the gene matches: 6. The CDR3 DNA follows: TGTGCCTGGACTAGCGGGATTACTGATGAGCAGTTCTTC. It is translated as CAWTSGITDEQFF. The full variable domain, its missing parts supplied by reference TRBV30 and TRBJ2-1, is SQTIHQWPATLVQPVGSPLSLECTVEGTSNPNLYWYRQAAGRGLQLLFYSVGIGQISSEVPQNLSASRPQDRQFILSSKKLLLSDSGFYLCAWTSGITDEQFFGPGTRLTVL.

The CDR3 protein is CATSRGTAEAFF. In DNA form, the CDR3 reads TGTGCCACCAGCAGAGGGACGGCTGAAGCTTTCTTT. V is TRBV15 and J is TRBJ1-1, with no clear D. Germline loops: CDR1 LNHNV, CDR2 YYDKDF (reference sequence). The CDR3 sequence is 12 residues long. The V and J ends lost 1 base and 6 bases respectively, with 6 bases between them.

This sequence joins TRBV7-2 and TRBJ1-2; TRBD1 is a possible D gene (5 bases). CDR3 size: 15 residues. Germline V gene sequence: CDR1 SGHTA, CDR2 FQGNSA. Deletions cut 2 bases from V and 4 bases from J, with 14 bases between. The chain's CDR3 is CASSLYQGAGYGYTF. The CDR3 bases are TGTGCCAGCAGCTTATACCAAGGGGCTGGCTATGGCTACACCTTC.

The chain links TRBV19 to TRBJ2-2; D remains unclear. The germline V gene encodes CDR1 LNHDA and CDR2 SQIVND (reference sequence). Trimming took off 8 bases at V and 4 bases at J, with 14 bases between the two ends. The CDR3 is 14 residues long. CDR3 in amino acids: CASHRASGTGELFF. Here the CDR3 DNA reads TGTGCCAGTCATAGGGCCTCGGGCACCGGGGAGCTGTTTTTT. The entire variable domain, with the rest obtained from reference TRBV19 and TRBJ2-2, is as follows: DGGITQSPKYLFRKEGQNVTLSCEQNLNHDAMYWYRQDPGQGLRLIYYSQIVNDFQKGDIAEGYSVSREKKESFPLTVTSAQKNPTAFYLCASHRASGTGELFFGEGSRLTVL.

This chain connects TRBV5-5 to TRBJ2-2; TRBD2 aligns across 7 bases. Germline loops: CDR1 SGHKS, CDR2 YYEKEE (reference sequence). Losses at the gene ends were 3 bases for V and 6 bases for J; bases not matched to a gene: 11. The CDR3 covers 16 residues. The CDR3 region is CASSSPIGRSPGELFF. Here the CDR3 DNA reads TGTGCCAGCAGCTCCCCTATCGGGAGGTCCCCCGGGGAGCTGTTTTTT.

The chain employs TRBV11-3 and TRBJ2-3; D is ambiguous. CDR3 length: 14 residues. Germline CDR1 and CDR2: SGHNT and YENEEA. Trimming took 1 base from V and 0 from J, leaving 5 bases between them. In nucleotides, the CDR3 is TGTGCCAGCAGCTTAGGGGCCAGCACAGATACGCAGTATTTT. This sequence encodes CASSLGASTDTQYF.

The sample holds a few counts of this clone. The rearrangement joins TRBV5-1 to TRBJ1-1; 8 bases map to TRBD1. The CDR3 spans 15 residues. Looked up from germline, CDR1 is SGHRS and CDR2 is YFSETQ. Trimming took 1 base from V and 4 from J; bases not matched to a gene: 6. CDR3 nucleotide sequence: TGCGCCAGCAGCTTGAAGACAGGGGCGACCACTGAAGCTTTCTTT. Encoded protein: CASSLKTGATTEAFF.

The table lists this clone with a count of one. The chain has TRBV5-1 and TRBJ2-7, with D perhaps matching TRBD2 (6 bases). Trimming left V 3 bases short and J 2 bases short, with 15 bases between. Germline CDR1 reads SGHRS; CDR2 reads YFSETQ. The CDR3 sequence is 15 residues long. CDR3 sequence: CASSYGGIPTYEQYF. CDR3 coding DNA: TGCGCCAGCAGCTATGGGGGGATTCCAACCTACGAGCAGTACTTC.

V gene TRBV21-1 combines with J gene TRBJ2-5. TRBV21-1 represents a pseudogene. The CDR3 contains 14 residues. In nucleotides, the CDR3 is TGTGCCAGCAGCCTTGGGGATTACCCAGAGACCCAGTACTTC. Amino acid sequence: CASSLGDYPETQYF.

CDR3 coding DNA: TGTGCCAGCAGCCCCGTTGACAGTCTCAATCAGCCCCAGCATTTT. Translating it yields CASSPVDSLNQPQHF. V is TRBV7-8 and J is TRBJ1-5; possible D gene TRBD1, 5 bases. This CDR3 has 15 amino acids. Deletions cut 5 bases from V and 3 bases from J, with 14 bases between. The germline V gene has CDR1 SGHVS and CDR2 FQNEAQ. Looking up the rest from reference TRBV7-8 and TRBJ1-5 gives the full variable domain: GAGVSQSPRYKVAKRGQDVALRCDPISGHVSLFWYQQALGQGPEFLTYFQNEAQLDKSGLPSDRFFAERPEGSVSTLKIQRTQQEDSAVYLCASSPVDSLNQPQHFGDGTRLSIL.

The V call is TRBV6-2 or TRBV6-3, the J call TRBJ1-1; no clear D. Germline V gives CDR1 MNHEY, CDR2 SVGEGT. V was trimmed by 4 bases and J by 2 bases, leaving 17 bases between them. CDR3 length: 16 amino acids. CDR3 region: CASSFGQRATNTEAFF. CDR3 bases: TGTGCCAGCAGTTTCGGCCAGAGGGCGACTAACACTGAAGCTTTCTTT.

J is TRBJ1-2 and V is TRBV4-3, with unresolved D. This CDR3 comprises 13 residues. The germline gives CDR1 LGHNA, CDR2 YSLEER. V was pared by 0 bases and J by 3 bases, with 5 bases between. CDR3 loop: CASSQDGYYGYTF. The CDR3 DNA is TGCGCCAGCAGCCAAGACGGCTACTATGGCTACACCTTC.

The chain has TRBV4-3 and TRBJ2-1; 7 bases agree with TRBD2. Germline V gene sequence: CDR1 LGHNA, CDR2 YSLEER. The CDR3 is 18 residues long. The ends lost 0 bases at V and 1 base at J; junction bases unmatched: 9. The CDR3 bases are TGCGCCAGCAGCCAAGATTTGCCTAGCGGCTTTTCCTACAATGAGCAGTTCTTC. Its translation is CASSQDLPSGFSYNEQFF.

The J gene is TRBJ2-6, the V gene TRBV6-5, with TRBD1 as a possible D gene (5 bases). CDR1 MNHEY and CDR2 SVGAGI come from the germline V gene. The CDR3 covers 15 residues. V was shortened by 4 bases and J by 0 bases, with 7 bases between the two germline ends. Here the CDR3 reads CASSFQGSGANVLTF. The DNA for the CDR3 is TGTGCCAGCAGTTTTCAGGGCTCTGGGGCCAACGTCCTGACTTTC.

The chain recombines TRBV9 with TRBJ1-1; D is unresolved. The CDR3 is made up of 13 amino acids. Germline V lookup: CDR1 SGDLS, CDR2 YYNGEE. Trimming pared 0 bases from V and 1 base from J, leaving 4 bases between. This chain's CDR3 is CASSVEPNTEAFF. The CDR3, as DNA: TGTGCCAGCAGCGTAGAACCGAACACTGAAGCTTTCTTT.